This T cell receptor (beta chain) was observed in a study of blood T cell repertoires in COVID-19. Overall study context: Sources were T cells, B-cell-depleted T cells, or PBMCs; the material itself was cDNA or gDNA.

How the authors handled the data: Reference gene primer amplification in the assay estimated nucleated cell counts. Clones were read by immunoSEQ multiplex PCR, and TCRdb kept only the in-frame ones, dropping some. V and J calls and clone size are given by that table; D and trimming were obtained from the DNA. The data show around 440,000 clones, 88% seen once. The TCR originated in a woman aged 45-60 years with COVID-19, enrolled during active disease. The specimen was peripheral blood.

The CDR3 is CASSRQFYNEQFF. As DNA, the CDR3 is TGTGCCAGCAGTCGACAGTTTTACAATGAGCAGTTCTTC. The rearrangement uses TRBV12-3 or TRBV12-4 and TRBJ2-1; a weak D match, TRBD1 (5 bases). V lost 5 bases and J lost 4, with 9 bases in between. The CDR3 length is 13 residues.